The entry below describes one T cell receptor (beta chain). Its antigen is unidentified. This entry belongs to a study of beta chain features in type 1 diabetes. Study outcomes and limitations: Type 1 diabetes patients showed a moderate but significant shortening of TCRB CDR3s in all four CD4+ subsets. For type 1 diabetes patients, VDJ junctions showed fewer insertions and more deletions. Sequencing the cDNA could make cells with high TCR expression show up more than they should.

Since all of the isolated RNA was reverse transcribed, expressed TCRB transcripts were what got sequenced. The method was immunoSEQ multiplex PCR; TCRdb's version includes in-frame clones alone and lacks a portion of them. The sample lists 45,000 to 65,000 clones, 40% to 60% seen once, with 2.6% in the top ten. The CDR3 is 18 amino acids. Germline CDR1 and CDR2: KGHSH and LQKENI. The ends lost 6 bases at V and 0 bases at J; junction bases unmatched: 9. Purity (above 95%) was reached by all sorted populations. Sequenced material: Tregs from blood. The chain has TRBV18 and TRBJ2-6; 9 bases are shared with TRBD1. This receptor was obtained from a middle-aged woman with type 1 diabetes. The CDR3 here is CASSSGQGRGSGANVLTF. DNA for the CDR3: TGTGCCAGCTCTTCGGGACAGGGTCGGGGCTCTGGGGCCAACGTCCTGACTTTC.